This T cell receptor (beta chain) was captured by sequencing in a study of molecular identifiers for immune sequencing clone quantification. The V and J ends lost 5 bases and 4 bases, in that order; junction bases with no gene match: 6. Germline V lookup: CDR1 SGHVS, CDR2 FNYEAQ. CDR3 size: 14 residues. There are many counts of this clonotype. Bulk libraries came from a prior protocol with listed TCR primers. TCRdb re-called the PCR reads with MiXCR, one entry per CDR3 protein. In the table there are more than 300,000 distinct CDR3 sequences, 20% to 25% of which are singletons. The specimen sequenced was naive CD8+ T cells from blood, with Jurkat cell RNA spiked in. Described subset: FACS-sorted CD8+CD4-CCR7+CD45RA+ naive T cells. The chain has TRBV7-6 and TRBJ2-3, with 7 bases identical to TRBD2. This TCR derives from a human donor in good health. Some libraries in this study had Jurkat cell RNA spiked in. This CDR3 reads CASSESGISDTQYF. CDR3 coding DNA: TGTGCCAGCAGCGAAAGCGGGATTTCAGATACGCAGTATTTT.